Listed below are T cell receptor beta chains from one sample, sequenced in a study of cytomegalovirus exposure and HLA in healthy donors. Libraries were prepared by immunoSEQ multiplex PCR; TCRdb keeps only in-frame clonotypes and omits some of them. In the table there are around 100,000 clones, about four fifths of which are singletons. The sample was PBMCs. These receptors all stem from a man younger than 45 in good health and CMV-seropositive. Each CDR3 is given with its conserved first and last residue. A D gene is named only where the DNA matches it firmly. Clone sizes are given selectively: once, few, many, or a class where the clone is expanded.

V: TRBV2; D: -; J: TRBJ1-2; size: -; DNA: TGTGCCAGCAGTATGACAGCTGGCTACACCTTC; CDR3: CASSMTAGYTF
V: TRBV30; D: -; J: TRBJ2-7; size: -; DNA: TGTGCCTGGAGTGTAGCCGACCCTGGGCGGGACGAGCAGTACTTC; CDR3: CAWSVADPGRDEQYF
V: TRBV9; D: -; J: TRBJ1-2; size: -; DNA: TGTGCCAGCAGCGTAGGGGGGGGCGCAGACTATGGCTACACCTTC; CDR3: CASSVGGGADYGYTF
V: TRBV2; D: -; J: TRBJ1-6; size: few; DNA: TGTGCCAGCAGGGACAGTAATTCACCCCTCCACTTT; CDR3: CASRDSNSPLHF
V: TRBV30; D: -; J: TRBJ2-3; size: -; DNA: TGTGCCTGGAGACCAAACAGGCTGAGCACAGATACGCAGTATTTT; CDR3: CAWRPNRLSTDTQYF
V: TRBV6-1; D: -; J: TRBJ2-5; size: few; DNA: TGTGCCAGCAGCCGAACAGGGCTGGAGACCCAGTACTTC; CDR3: CASSRTGLETQYF
V: TRBV5-1; D: TRBD2; J: TRBJ2-3; size: -; DNA: TGCGCCAGCAGCCTTAGCGGGAGAGATACGCAGTATTTT; CDR3: CASSLSGRDTQYF
V: TRBV5-1; D: TRBD2; J: TRBJ2-2; size: -; DNA: TGCGCCAGCAGCTTGGGACTAGCGGGGGAGAACACCGGGGAGCTGTTTTTT; CDR3: CASSLGLAGENTGELFF
V: TRBV13; D: TRBD1; J: TRBJ1-1; size: -; DNA: TGTGCCAGCAGCTTGGGACAGGGGGCAGGGGGGGACACTGAAGCTTTCTTT; CDR3: CASSLGQGAGGDTEAFF
V: TRBV5-8; D: -; J: TRBJ1-2; size: once; DNA: TGTGCCAGCAGCATCTCATATTCCAGGGGCCTCTATGGCTACACCTTC; CDR3: CASSISYSRGLYGYTF
V: TRBV20-1; D: TRBD2; J: TRBJ2-3; size: -; DNA: TGCAGTGCGGCCCTAGCGGGAGCGCAGTATTTT; CDR3: CSAALAGAQYF
V: TRBV5-6; D: TRBD2; J: TRBJ2-7; size: -; DNA: TGTGCCAGCAGCTTGACCCCTGGGCGGGGGACCGAAACCTACGAGCAGTACTTC; CDR3: CASSLTPGRGTETYEQYF
V: TRBV6-5; D: -; J: TRBJ1-6; size: -; DNA: TGTGCCAGCAGTTACCGAGGAGACAGCAAGAATTCACCCCTCCACTTT; CDR3: CASSYRGDSKNSPLHF
V: TRBV20-1; D: -; J: TRBJ1-4; size: once; DNA: TGCAGTGCTAGTAGAGGGGAAAAACTGTTTTTT; CDR3: CSASRGEKLFF
V: TRBV11-3; D: TRBD1; J: TRBJ1-4; size: -; DNA: TGTGCCAGCAGCTCACAGGGGGAAAAACTGTTTTTT; CDR3: CASSSQGEKLFF
V: TRBV30; D: TRBD1; J: TRBJ2-3; size: -; DNA: TGTGCCTGGAGCATAATCACAGGGGGCGCGCAGTATTTT; CDR3: CAWSIITGGAQYF
V: TRBV5-1; D: -; J: TRBJ2-1; size: -; DNA: TGCGCCAGCAGCTTGGACAACCCCGTCAATGAGCAGTTCTTC; CDR3: CASSLDNPVNEQFF
V: TRBV29-1; D: -; J: TRBJ1-1; size: -; DNA: TGCAGCGTCGCGGTGGAGCGGGTAGACACTGAAGCTTTCTTT; CDR3: CSVAVERVDTEAFF
V: TRBV7-9; D: TRBD1; J: TRBJ1-5; size: -; DNA: TGTGCCAGCAGCGACAACAGGGGATTGGGTCCCCAGCATTTT; CDR3: CASSDNRGLGPQHF
V: TRBV28; D: TRBD1; J: TRBJ2-1; size: -; DNA: TGTGCCAGCAGCTCGCCGGGACAGAGCTCCTACAATGGGCAGTTCTTC; CDR3: CASSSPGQSSYNGQFF
V: TRBV2; D: TRBD2; J: TRBJ2-7; size: few; DNA: TGTGCCAGCAGCTTGGGGGGGGTGGCCTGGCGGGAGCAGTACTTC; CDR3: CASSLGGVAWREQYF
V: TRBV9; D: -; J: TRBJ1-4; size: -; DNA: TGTGCCAGCAGCGTAGGGACATCAACTGAAAAACTGTTTTTT; CDR3: CASSVGTSTEKLFF
V: TRBV2; D: TRBD2; J: TRBJ2-1; size: -; DNA: TGTGCCAGCAGTCTCCAGCGGGGGGGCCCCTACAATGAGCAGTTCTTC; CDR3: CASSLQRGGPYNEQFF
V: TRBV5-6; D: TRBD1; J: TRBJ1-2; size: -; DNA: TGTGCCAGCAGCTGGGACAGGGCCAACTATGGCTACACCTTC; CDR3: CASSWDRANYGYTF
V: TRBV19; D: TRBD2; J: TRBJ2-5; size: once; DNA: TGTGCCAGTAGCCCAGCGGGAGGGGAAGAGACCCAGTACTTC; CDR3: CASSPAGGEETQYF
V: TRBV5-1; D: TRBD1; J: TRBJ1-2; size: -; DNA: TGCGCCAGCAGCTTGGTTGACAGGGGCAGCTATGGCTACACCTTC; CDR3: CASSLVDRGSYGYTF
V: TRBV10-1; D: TRBD1; J: TRBJ2-3; size: -; DNA: TGCGCCAGCAGTGAGTGGGGTGTGGGACAGACTCCTCCGGGTACGCAGTATTTT; CDR3: CASSEWGVGQTPPGTQYF
V: TRBV10-3; D: -; J: TRBJ2-1; size: -; DNA: TGTGCCATCAGTCCCAGCGGAAACGCCAATGAGCAGTTCTTC; CDR3: CAISPSGNANEQFF
V: TRBV30; D: TRBD2; J: TRBJ2-5; size: -; DNA: TGTGCCTGGAGTATGACTAGCTCGGTGGGGACCCAGTACTTC; CDR3: CAWSMTSSVGTQYF
V: TRBV19; D: -; J: TRBJ1-3; size: -; DNA: TGTGCCGCCACGCGGGGGGCAGCTGGAAACACCATATATTTT; CDR3: CAATRGAAGNTIYF
V: TRBV5-1; D: -; J: TRBJ2-7; size: -; DNA: TGCGCCAGCGCGATCGATTACGAGCAGTACTTC; CDR3: CASAIDYEQYF
V: TRBV6-1; D: -; J: TRBJ1-1; size: -; DNA: TGTGCCAGCAGTGACCAGGAGAACACTGAAGCTTTCTTT; CDR3: CASSDQENTEAFF
V: TRBV9; D: -; J: TRBJ1-3; size: -; DNA: TGTGCCAGCAGCGCGTTAACAGGGTCTGGAAACACCATATATTTT; CDR3: CASSALTGSGNTIYF
V: TRBV9; D: -; J: TRBJ2-1; size: few; DNA: TGTGCCAGCAGCCCTTTAAATTGGGGAGCGTACAATGAGCAGTTCTTC; CDR3: CASSPLNWGAYNEQFF
V: TRBV7-9; D: -; J: TRBJ1-1; size: -; DNA: TGTGCCAGCAGCCCCCAGAACACTGAAGCTTTCTTT; CDR3: CASSPQNTEAFF
V: TRBV27; D: -; J: TRBJ2-1; size: -; DNA: TGTGCCAGAAGCTGTGAGCAGTTCTTC; CDR3: CARSCEQFF
V: TRBV7-9; D: -; J: TRBJ2-2; size: -; DNA: TGTGCCAGCAGCCCAACTTACGGGACAAGTTACACCGGGGAGCTGTTTTTT; CDR3: CASSPTYGTSYTGELFF
V: TRBV6-1; D: -; J: TRBJ2-1; size: -; DNA: TGTGCCAGCAGTGAAGGGGCAGGGTCCTACAATGAGCAGTTCTTC; CDR3: CASSEGAGSYNEQFF
V: TRBV5-1; D: -; J: TRBJ1-1; size: -; DNA: TGCGCCAGGAGCCTGTTGTACCAGGTGAACACTGAAGCTCTCTTT; CDR3: CARSLLYQVNTEALF